This TCR beta chain emerged from a study of shared clonotypes between healthy human individuals. To note about this clone: Its cognate antigen is unknown.

Naive CD8 cells lacked CD45RO, underwent positive selection for CCR7 and left out terminally differentiated effector memory CD45RA+ cells. Study-wide results and caveats: The naive CD4 repertoires of four donors were compared, and around 5% of clonotypes were shared.

Only in-frame clones appear in the TCRdb table, and some are missing; sequencing was by immunoSEQ multiplex PCR. The data hold roughly 570,000 clones, with roughly 98% observed a single time. V lost 0 bases and J 0 bases, leaving 16 bases between the germline ends. Germline V CDR1 and CDR2: MNHEY, SMNVEV (reference sequence). This CDR3 comprises 18 residues. The specimen was naive CD8+ T cells sorted from blood. This TCR was sampled from a man aged 30-40 years in good health. The rearrangement uses TRBV27 and TRBJ2-3, with a tentative D call TRBD2 (5 bases). The CDR3 nucleotides are TGTGCCAGCAGTTTATCGATGGGAGTGAGGGTTAGCACAGATACGCAGTATTTT. Amino acid sequence: CASSLSMGVRVSTDTQYF.